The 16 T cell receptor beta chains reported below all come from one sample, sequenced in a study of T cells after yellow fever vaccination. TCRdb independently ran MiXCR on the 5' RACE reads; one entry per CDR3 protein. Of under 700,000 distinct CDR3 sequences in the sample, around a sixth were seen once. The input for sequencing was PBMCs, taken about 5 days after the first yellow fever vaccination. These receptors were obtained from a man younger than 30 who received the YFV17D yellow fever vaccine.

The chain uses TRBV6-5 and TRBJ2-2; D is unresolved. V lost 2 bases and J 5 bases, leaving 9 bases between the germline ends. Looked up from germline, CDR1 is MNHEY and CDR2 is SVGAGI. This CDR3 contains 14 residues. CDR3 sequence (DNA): TGTGCCAGCAGTTACAGGGCGGCAACCGGGGAGCTGTTTTTT. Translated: CASSYRAATGELFF.

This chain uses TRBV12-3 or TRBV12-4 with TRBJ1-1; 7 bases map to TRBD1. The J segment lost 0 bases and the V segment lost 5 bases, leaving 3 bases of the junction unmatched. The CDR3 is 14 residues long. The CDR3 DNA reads TGTGCCAGCAGTGGGACAGAGATGAACACTGAAGCTTTCTTT. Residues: CASSGTEMNTEAFF.

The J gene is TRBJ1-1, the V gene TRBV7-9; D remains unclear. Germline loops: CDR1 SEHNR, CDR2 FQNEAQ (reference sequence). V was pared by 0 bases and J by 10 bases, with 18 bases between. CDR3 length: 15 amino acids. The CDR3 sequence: CASSLALMDGERAFF. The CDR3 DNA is TGTGCCAGCAGCTTAGCGCTAATGGACGGGGAGCGAGCTTTCTTT.

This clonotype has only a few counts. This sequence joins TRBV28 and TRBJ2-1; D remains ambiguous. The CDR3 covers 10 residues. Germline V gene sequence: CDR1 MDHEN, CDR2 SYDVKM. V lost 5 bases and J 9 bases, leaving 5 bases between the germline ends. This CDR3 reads CASSTVEQFF. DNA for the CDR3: TGTGCCAGCAGTACAGTTGAGCAGTTCTTC.

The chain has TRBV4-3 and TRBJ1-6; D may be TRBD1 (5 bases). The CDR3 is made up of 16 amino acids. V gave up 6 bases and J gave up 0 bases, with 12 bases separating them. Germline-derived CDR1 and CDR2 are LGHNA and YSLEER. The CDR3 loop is CASRTGISSYNSPLHF. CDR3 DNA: TGCGCCAGCAGAACAGGAATCAGCTCCTATAATTCACCCCTCCACTTT.

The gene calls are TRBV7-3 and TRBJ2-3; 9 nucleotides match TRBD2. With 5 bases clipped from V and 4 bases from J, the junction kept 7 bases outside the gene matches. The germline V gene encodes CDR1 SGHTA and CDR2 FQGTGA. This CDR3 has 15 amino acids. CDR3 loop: CASSPRAGGADTQYF. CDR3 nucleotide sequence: TGTGCCAGCAGCCCCCGGGCGGGGGGGGCAGATACGCAGTATTTT. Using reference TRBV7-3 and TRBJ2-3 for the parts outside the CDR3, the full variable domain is GAGVSQTPSNKVTEKGKYVELRCDPISGHTALYWYRQSLGQGPEFLIYFQGTGAADDSGLPNDRFFAVRPEGSVSTLKIQRTERGDSAVYLCASSPRAGGADTQYFGPGTRLTVL.

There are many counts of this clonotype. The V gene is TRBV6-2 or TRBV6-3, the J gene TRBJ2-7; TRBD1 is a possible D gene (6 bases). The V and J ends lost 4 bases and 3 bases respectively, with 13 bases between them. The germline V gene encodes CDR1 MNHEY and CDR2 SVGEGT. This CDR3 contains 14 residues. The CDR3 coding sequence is TGTGCCAGCAGTTCACGGGACATCCTCTACGAGCAGTACGTC. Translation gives CASSSRDILYEQYV.

The CDR3 loop is CSAQGFGNEQFF. CDR3 bases: TGCAGTGCCCAGGGTTTCGGCAATGAGCAGTTCTTC. V gene TRBV20-1 combines with J gene TRBJ2-1, with a possible D match to TRBD1 (5 bases). CDR1 and CDR2 from the germline V gene are DFQATT and SNEGSKA (reference sequence). Deletions cut 6 bases from V and 6 bases from J, with 12 bases between. The length of the CDR3 is 12 residues.

DNA of the CDR3: TGCGCCAGCAGACTTGGTACGGGAATAAGTGAGCTGTTTTTT. It is translated as CASRLGTGISELFF. The chain is built from TRBV5-1 and TRBJ2-2, with a weak D call TRBD2 (5 bases). Trimming shortened V by 5 bases and J by 11 bases, and 19 bases separated the two germline ends. The CDR3 contains 14 residues. From germline, CDR1 is SGHRS and CDR2 YFSETQ.

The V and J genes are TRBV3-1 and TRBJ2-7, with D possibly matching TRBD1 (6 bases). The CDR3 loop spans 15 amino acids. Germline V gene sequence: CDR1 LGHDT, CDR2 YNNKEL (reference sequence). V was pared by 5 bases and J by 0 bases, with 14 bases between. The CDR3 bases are TGTGCCAGCAGCAAGGGACAATCTAGCTCCTACGAGCAGTACTTC. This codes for CASSKGQSSSYEQYF.

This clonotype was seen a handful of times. The CDR3 loop is CASSLARGNTQYF. The CDR3 bases are TGTGCCAGCAGTTTGGCCAGGGGTAATACGCAGTATTTT. The chain links TRBV28 to TRBJ2-3; D perhaps matches TRBD1 (6 bases). The CDR3 spans 13 residues. Germline values: CDR1 MDHEN, CDR2 SYDVKM. With 3 bases removed from V and 7 bases from J, the gap between germline ends came to 11 bases. The entire variable domain, with the rest obtained from reference TRBV28 and TRBJ2-3, is as follows: DVKVTQSSRYLVKRTGEKVFLECVQDMDHENMFWYRQDPGLGLRLIYFSYDVKMKEKGDIPEGYSVSREKKERFSLILESASTNQTSMYLCASSLARGNTQYFGPGTRLTVL.

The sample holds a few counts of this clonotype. This CDR3 reads CASSSTGVRSGNTIYF. In nucleotides, the CDR3 is TGCGCCAGCAGCTCGACAGGGGTTCGCTCTGGAAACACCATATATTTT. J is TRBJ1-3 and V is TRBV5-1; TRBD1 agrees at 8 bases. CDR3 length equals 16 residues. Losses at the gene ends were 3 bases for V and 0 bases for J; bases not matched to a gene: 5. The germline gives CDR1 SGHRS, CDR2 YFSETQ.

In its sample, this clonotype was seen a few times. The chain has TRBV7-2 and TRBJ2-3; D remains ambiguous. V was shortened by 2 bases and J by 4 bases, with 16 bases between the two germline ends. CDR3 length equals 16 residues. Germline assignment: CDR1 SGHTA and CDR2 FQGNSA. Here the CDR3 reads CASSLKTWKGSDTQYF. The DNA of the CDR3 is TGTGCCAGCAGCTTAAAGACATGGAAGGGATCAGATACGCAGTATTTT.

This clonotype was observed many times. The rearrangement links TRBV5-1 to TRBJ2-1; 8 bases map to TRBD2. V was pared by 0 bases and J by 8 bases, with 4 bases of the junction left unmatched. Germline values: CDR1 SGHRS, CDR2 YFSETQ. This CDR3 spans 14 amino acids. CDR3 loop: CASSLDGGADEQFF. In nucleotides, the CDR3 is TGCGCCAGCAGCTTGGACGGGGGGGCGGATGAGCAGTTCTTC.

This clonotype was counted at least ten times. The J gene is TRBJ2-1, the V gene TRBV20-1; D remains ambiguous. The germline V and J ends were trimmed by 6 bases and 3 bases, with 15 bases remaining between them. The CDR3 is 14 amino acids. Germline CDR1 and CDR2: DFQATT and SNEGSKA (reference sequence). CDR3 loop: CSASLGLGYNEQFF. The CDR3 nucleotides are TGCAGTGCCTCCCTGGGCTTAGGCTACAATGAGCAGTTCTTC.

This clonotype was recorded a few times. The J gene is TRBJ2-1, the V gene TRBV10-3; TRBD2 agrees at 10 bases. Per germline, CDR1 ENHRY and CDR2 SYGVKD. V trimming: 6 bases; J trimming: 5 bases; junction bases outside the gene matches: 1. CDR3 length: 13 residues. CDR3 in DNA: TGTGCCATCAGAGGACTAGCGGACAATGAGCAGTTCTTC. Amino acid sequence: CAIRGLADNEQFF.